The T cell receptor beta chain under discussion was sequenced for a study of blood T cell repertoires in COVID-19. Study-level background: PBMCs, B-cell-depleted T cells, or T cells were the source of the cDNA or gDNA that made up the material.

The authors' processing: How many nucleated cells were present was estimated from reference gene primer amplification. Assay: immunoSEQ multiplex PCR; the TCRdb copy retains only in-frame clones and omits some. The V and J calls and the clone size are those of that table, but D and trimming were determined from the DNA. This table holds over 200,000 clones, roughly 84% found once. Input material: peripheral blood. The TCR was taken from a woman of 80 years or more with active or convalescent COVID-19.

The CDR3 DNA sequence: TGTGCCAGCTCACTGGAACAGGCTAGCGGGATAACAGGCTCGACCTACGAGCAGTACTTC. Its protein product is CASSLEQASGITGSTYEQYF. The chain employs TRBV18 and TRBJ2-7, with 9 nucleotides matching TRBD2. The V gene's germline CDR1 is KGHSH and CDR2 LQKENI. Germline trimming cut 4 bases from V and 2 bases from J; bases unmatched to any gene: 21. The CDR3 contains 20 residues.